This T cell receptor (beta chain) emerged from a study of shared T cell receptors in the human thymus. The CDR3 has 15 residues. Libraries were prepared by immunoSEQ multiplex PCR; TCRdb keeps only in-frame clonotypes and omits some of them. This table holds more than 550,000 clones, more than 70% found once. The sample was also linked to a second study, of human thymus T cells. That work adds: The related literature has documented a marked overlap of thymic repertoires among unrelated individuals.

The source material was thymocytes. The V call is TRBV21-1, the J call TRBJ2-7; the table's D call, TRBD1, was not checked against the DNA. TRBV21-1 is reported as a pseudogene. The clonotype originates from a boy in the first two years of life with a congenital heart defect. The CDR3 region has the DNA TGTGCCAGCAGCAAAAAACGGACATCAAAAGGAGAGCAGTACTTC. As protein: CASSKKRTSKGEQYF.